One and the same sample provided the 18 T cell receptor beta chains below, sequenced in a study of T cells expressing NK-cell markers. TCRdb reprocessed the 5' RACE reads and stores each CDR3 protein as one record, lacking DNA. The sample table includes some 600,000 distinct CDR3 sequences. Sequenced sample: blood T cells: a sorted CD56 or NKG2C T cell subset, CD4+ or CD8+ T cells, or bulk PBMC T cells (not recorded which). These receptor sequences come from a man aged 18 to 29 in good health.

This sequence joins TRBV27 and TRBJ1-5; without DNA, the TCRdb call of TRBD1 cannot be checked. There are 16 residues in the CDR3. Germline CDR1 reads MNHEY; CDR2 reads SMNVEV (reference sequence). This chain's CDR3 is CASSTRSAGIDQPQHF.

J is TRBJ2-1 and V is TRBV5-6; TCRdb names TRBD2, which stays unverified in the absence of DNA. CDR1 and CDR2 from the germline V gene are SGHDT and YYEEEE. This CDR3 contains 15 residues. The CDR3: CASSLMTSGMNEQFF.

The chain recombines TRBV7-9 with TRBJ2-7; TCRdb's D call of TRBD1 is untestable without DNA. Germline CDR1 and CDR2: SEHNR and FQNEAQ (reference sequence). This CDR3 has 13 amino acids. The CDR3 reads CASTPRTSYEQYF.

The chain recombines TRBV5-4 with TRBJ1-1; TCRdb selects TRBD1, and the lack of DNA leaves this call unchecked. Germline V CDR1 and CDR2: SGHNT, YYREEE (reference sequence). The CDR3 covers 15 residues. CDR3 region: CASSLGTGGHTEAFF.

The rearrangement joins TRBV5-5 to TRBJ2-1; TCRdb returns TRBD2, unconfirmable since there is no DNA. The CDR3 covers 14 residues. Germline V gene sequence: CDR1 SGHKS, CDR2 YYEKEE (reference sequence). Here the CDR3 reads CASSEGGVYNEQFF.

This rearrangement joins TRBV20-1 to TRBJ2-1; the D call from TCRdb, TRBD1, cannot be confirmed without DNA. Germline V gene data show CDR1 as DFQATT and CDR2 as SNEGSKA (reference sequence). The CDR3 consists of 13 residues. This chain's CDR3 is CSAFDQGFYEQFF.

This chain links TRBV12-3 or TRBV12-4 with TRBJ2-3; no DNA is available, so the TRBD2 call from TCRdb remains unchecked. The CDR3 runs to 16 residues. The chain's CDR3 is CASSLALSGSMNTQYF.

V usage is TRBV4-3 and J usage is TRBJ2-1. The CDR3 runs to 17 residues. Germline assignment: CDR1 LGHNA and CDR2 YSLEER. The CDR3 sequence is CASSQILQRSSYNEQFF.

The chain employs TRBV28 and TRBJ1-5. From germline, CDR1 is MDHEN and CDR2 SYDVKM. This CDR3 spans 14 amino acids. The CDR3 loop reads CASSLRALNQPQHF.

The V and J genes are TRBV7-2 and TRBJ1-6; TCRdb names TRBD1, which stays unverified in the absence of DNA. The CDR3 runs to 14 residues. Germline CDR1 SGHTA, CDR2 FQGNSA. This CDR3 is CASSHTGGRSPLHF.

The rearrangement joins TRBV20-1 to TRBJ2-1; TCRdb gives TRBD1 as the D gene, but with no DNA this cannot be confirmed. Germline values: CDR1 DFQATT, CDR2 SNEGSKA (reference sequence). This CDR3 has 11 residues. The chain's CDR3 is CSAGTVPASYF.

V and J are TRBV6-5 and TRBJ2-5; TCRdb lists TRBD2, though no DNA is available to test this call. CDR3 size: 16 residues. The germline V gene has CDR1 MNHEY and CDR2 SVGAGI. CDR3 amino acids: CASSYSMAGSGETQYF.

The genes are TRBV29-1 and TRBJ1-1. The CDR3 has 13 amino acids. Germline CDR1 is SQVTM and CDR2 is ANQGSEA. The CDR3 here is CSVDGGMHNEAFF.

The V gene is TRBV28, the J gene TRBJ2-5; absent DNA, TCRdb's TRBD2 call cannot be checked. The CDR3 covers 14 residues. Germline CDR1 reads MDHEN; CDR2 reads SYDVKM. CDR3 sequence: CASSDLGLQETQYF.

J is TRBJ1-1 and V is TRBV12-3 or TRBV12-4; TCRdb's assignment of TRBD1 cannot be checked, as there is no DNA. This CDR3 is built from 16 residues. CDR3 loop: CASSLALTHRGPEAFF.

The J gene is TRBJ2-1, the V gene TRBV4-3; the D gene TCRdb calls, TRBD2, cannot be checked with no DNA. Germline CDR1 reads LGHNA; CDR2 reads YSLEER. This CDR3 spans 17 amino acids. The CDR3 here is CASSQDGGSSSYNEQFF.

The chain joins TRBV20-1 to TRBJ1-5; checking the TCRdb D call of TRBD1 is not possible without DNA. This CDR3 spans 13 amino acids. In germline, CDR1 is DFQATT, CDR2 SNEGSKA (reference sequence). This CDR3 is CSRQGGLDQPQHF.

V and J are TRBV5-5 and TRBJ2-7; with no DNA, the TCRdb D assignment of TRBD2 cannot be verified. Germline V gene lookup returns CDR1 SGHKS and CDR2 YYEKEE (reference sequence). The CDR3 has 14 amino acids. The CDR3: CASSPAGRVHEQYF. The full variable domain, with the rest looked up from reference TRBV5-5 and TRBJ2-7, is DAGVTQSPTHLIKTRGQQVTLRCSPISGHKSVSWYQQVLGQGPQFIFQYYEKEERGRGNFPDRFSARQFPNYSSELNVNALLLGDSALYLCASSPAGRVHEQYFGPGTRLTVT.